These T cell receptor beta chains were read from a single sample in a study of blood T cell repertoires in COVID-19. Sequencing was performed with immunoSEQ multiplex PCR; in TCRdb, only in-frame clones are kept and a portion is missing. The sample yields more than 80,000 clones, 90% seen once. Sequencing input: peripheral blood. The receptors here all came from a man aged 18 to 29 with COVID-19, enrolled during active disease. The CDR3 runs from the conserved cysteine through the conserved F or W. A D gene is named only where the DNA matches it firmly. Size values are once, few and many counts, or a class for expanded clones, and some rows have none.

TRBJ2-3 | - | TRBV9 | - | TGTGCCAGCAGCGTAGAGGACGGGACTAGCACAGATACGCAGTATTTT | CASSVEDGTSTDTQYF
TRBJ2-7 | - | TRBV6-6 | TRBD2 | TGTGCCAGCAGTTACTCCCGGACTAGCGGCCACGAGCAGTACTTC | CASSYSRTSGHEQYF
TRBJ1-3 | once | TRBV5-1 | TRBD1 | TGCGCCAGCAGTTTTGGGACAGGGGAGGAAAACACCATATATTTT | CASSFGTGEENTIYF
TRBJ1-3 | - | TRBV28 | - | TGTGCCAGCACCGACCCGCGGGGCCTCGGAGGAAACACCATATATTTT | CASTDPRGLGGNTIYF
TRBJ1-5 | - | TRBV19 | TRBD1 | TGTGCCAGTAGTATTCTACAGGGGGCTAGCAATCAGCCCCAGCATTTT | CASSILQGASNQPQHF
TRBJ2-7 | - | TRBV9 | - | TGTGCCAGCAGCGTAGACGCTTCCAGGCCCTACGAGCAGTACTTC | CASSVDASRPYEQYF
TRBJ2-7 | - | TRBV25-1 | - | TGTGCCAGCCAACGGGGTTACTACGAGCAGTACTTC | CASQRGYYEQYF
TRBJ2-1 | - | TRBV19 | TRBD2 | TGTGCCAGTAGTTCCGGTACTAGCGGGGGATACAATGAGCAGTTCTTC | CASSSGTSGGYNEQFF
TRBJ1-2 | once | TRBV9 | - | TGTGCCAGCGGACAGCGCTATGGCTACACCTTC | CASGQRYGYTF
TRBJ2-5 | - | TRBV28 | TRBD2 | TGTGCCAGCAGATACGGGACTAGCGGGGCCCAAGAGACCCAGTACTTC | CASRYGTSGAQETQYF
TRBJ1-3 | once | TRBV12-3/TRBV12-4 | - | TGTGCCAGCAGCCCGCCCGGGAACACCATATATTTT | CASSPPGNTIYF
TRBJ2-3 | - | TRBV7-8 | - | TGTGCCAGCAGCTTAGTTATAGAGGGAGGCCATCTTCTTGATACGCAGTATTTT | CASSLVIEGGHLLDTQYF
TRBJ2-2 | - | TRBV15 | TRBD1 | TGTGCCACCAGCAGGGGACAGATAATCGGGGAGCTGTTTTTT | CATSRGQIIGELFF
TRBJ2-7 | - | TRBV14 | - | TGTGCCAGCAGCCCACAGCCCCCGATTAGTAGCGGCTCCTACGAGCAGTACTTC | CASSPQPPISSGSYEQYF
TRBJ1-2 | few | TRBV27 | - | TGTGCCAGCAGTTGGGGCGGAGCGAACTATGGCTACACCTTC | CASSWGGANYGYTF
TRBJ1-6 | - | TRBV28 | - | TGTGCCACCACAGTCTTTACGGGAAATTCACCCCTCCACTTT | CATTVFTGNSPLHF
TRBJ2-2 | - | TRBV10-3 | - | TGTGCCGTGGACAGTTTGAACACCGGGGAGCTGTTTTTT | CAVDSLNTGELFF
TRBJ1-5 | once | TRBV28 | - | TGTGCCAGTCGGGGGGGAGGGTATCAGCCCCAGCATTTT | CASRGGGYQPQHF
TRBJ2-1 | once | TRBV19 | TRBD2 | TGTGCCAGTAGTATATCCCGACTAGCGGGAAATAATGAGCAGTTCTTC | CASSISRLAGNNEQFF
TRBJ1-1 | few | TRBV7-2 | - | TGTGCCAGCAGCTTAGTAAGGAACAGGGCTGAAGCTTTCTTT | CASSLVRNRAEAFF
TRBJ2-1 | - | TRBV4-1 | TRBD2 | TGCGCCAGCAGCCAAGATCCTAGCGGGAGTTTCTATGAGCAGTTCTTC | CASSQDPSGSFYEQFF
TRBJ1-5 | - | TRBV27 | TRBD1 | TGTGCCAGCAGTCCTCCCCCCGGACAGGGGTATCAGCCCCAGCATTTT | CASSPPPGQGYQPQHF
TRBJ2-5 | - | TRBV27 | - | TGTGCCAGCAGTCCACGGGGCGGGGTAGAGACCCAGTACTTC | CASSPRGGVETQYF
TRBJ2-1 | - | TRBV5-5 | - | TGTGCCAGCAGCGGCCCACTGGGGGCCTGGTCCTACAATGAGCAGTTCTTC | CASSGPLGAWSYNEQFF
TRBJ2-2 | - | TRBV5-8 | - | TGTGCCAGCAGCATATATTCAGGGGCCGGGGAGCTGTTTTTT | CASSIYSGAGELFF
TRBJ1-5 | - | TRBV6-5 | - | TGTGCCAGCAGCAGCCTACAGGGAAGCAATCAGCCCCAGCATTTT | CASSSLQGSNQPQHF
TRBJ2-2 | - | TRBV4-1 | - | TGCGCCAGCAGCCAAGACGAGGCCAGGGTCACCGGTGGGGAGCTGTTTTTT | CASSQDEARVTGGELFF
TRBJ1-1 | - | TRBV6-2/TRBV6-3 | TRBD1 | TGTGCCAGCAGTGCGCGACAGGGACAGGGGGCTTTCTGGAGCACTGAAGCTTTCTTT | CASSARQGQGAFWSTEAFF
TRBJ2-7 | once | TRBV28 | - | TGTGCCAGCAGTTCCCCGGGAATGTTGGGAGGTTACGAGCAGTACTTC | CASSSPGMLGGYEQYF
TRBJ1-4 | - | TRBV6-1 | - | TGTGCCAGCAGTGAGCTCGGCCAGGTACCTAATGAAAAACTGCTTTTT | CASSELGQVPNEKLLF
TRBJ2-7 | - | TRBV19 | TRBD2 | TGTGCCAGTAGTATGACTAGCGGGAGCTACGAGCAGTACTTC | CASSMTSGSYEQYF
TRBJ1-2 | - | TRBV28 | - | TGTGCCAGCAGTTTTTTACAGGTGTATGGCTACACCTTC | CASSFLQVYGYTF
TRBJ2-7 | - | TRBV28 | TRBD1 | TGTGCCAGCAGCCCACCCGGGACAGGTATATACTACGAGCAGTACTTC | CASSPPGTGIYYEQYF
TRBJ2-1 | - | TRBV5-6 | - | TGTGCCAGCAGCTTTGGGACACGCAATGAGCAGTTCTTC | CASSFGTRNEQFF
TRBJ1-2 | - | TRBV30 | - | TGTGCCTGGAGTGTGCCACCCCAGAACTATGGCTACACCTTC | CAWSVPPQNYGYTF
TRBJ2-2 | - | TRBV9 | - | TGTGCCAGCAGCGTAGGTGGGAGCGGCACCGGGGAGCTGTTTTTT | CASSVGGSGTGELFF
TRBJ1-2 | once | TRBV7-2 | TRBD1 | TGTGCCGGAGGGGGCGGCTATGGCTACACCTTC | CAGGGGYGYTF
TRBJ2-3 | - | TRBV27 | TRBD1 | TGTGCCAGCAGTTCCCCCGGACAGGGTGCAGATACGCAGTATTTT | CASSSPGQGADTQYF
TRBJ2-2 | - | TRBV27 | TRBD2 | TGTGCCAGCAGTTTATTTGCGGGCGGGAGAAACACCGGGGAGCTGTTTTTT | CASSLFAGGRNTGELFF
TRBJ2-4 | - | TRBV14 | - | TGTGCCAGCACCTTCATTCTTAACGGGGATCTAGCCAAAAACATTCAGTACTTC | CASTFILNGDLAKNIQYF
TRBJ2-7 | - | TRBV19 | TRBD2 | TGTGCCAGTAGTGCCACTAGCGGGAGGGCCCTCGAGCAGTACTTC | CASSATSGRALEQYF
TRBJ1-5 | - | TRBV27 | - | TGTGCCAGCAGTTTGGGGGGGTGGGATCAGCCCCAGCATTTT | CASSLGGWDQPQHF
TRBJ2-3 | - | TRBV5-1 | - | TGCGCCAGCAGCTTGGCCCCCCGAGCTGGAGGTACGCAGTATTTT | CASSLAPRAGGTQYF
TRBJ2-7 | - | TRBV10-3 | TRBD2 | TGTGCCATCAGTGGTTCGACTAGCGGGAACTCCTACGAGCAGTACTTC | CAISGSTSGNSYEQYF
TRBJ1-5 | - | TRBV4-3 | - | TGCGCCAGCAGCCAAGAGGAAGGGGAGGGACAGCCCCAGCATTTT | CASSQEEGEGQPQHF
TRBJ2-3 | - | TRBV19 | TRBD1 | TGTGCCAGTAGGTGGGCAGGGGGTCAAGATACGCAGTATTTT | CASRWAGGQDTQYF
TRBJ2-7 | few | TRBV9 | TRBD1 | TGTGCCAGCAGCGTAGGTGGGGACAGGGGAGACGAGCAGTACTTC | CASSVGGDRGDEQYF
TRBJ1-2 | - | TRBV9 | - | TGTGCCAGCAGCGTAGGGGGAGTACCTAACTATGGCTACACCTTC | CASSVGGVPNYGYTF
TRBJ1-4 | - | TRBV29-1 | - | TGCAGCGTTGGAAGGGGCGAAAAACTGTTTTTT | CSVGRGEKLFF
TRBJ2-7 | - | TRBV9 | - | TGTGCCAGCAGCGTAGAAGGAGGGACCTCCAACGAGCAGTACTTC | CASSVEGGTSNEQYF
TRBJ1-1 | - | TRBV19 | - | TGTGCCAGTAGTATACGCCTACGGGACACTGAAGCTTTCTTT | CASSIRLRDTEAFF
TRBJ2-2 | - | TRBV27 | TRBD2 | TGTGCCAGCAGTACGATGACTAGCGGGTACACCCGAGGGGCGGGGGAGCTGTTTTTT | CASSTMTSGYTRGAGELFF
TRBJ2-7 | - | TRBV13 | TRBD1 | TGTGCCAGCAGCTACACAGGGGCCCGGGAGCAGTACTTC | CASSYTGAREQYF